Sequencing of this T cell receptor beta chain was carried out in a study of T cell changes during pregnancy in multiple sclerosis. Clones were read by immunoSEQ multiplex PCR, and TCRdb kept only the in-frame ones, dropping some. Found here are under 65,000 clones, 93% of them singletons; the top ten hold 3% to 4.5%. This CDR3 is 16 amino acids long. The V and J ends lost 3 bases and 0 bases, in that order; junction bases with no gene match: 4. CDR1 is MDHEN and CDR2 is SYDVKM in the germline V gene. The sequence was obtained from a female donor with multiple sclerosis, enrolled in a pregnancy study. This chain joins TRBV28 and TRBJ2-7, with 11 bases fitting TRBD2. This specimen was CD8+ T cells from peripheral blood mononuclear cells, taken in the second trimester of pregnancy. The CDR3 sequence: CASSFLLAGASYEQYF. The CDR3 DNA reads TGTGCCAGCAGTTTCCTACTAGCGGGAGCCTCCTACGAGCAGTACTTC.